This T cell receptor beta chain appears in the sequencing data of a study of T cell repertoires in cytomegalovirus infection. The overall study: It was the public TCR beta signatures that indicated both CMV infection and matching HLA type. General study results and limits: Dominating the ex vivo response were HLA-C-restricted CMV-specific TCR beta clonotypes. CMV carriers having the relevant HLA were flagged by cumulative public TCR beta family frequency.

A single record per CDR3 protein comes from TCRdb applying MiXCR to the reads. The data show fewer than 550,000 distinct CDR3 sequences, with about 15% seen just once and around 25% held by the top ten. This clonotype was recorded at least ten times. Its target is not known. Sequencing input: CD8+ T cells from PBMCs. The TCR originated in a human donor in good health (CMV status not recorded). Some clones in this sample may be carry-over from other donors' samples.

The CDR3 sequence: CASSLRAGPNEKLFF. In DNA form, the CDR3 reads TGTGCCAGCAGCCTGAGGGCAGGACCTAATGAAAAACTGTTTTTT. The chain is built from TRBV7-6 and TRBJ1-4, with D uncertain. Between the trimmed V and J ends, which lost 5 bases and 3 bases, there was a span of 13 bases. The germline V gene has CDR1 SGHVS and CDR2 FNYEAQ. The CDR3 spans 15 residues.